This TCR beta chain was sequenced during a study of low-dose radiotherapy and immunotherapy resistance in tumors. Overall study: A dose of 1 Gy per fraction every two weeks went to Cohort 2, totaling 13 Gy over 26 weeks. Cyclophosphamide went in intravenously at 200 mg/m2 every two weeks, one day before radiation and immunotherapy.

This clonotype showed up many times. Documented time point: after trial treatment. Indicated treatment: LDRT plus nivolumab, ipilimumab, low-dose cyclophosphamide and aspirin (RACIN trial). Along with nivolumab and ipilimumab, donors received aspirin, low-dose cyclophosphamide and low-dose radiotherapy. Priming of first-strand cDNA relied on TRAV- and TRBV-specific primers (covering alpha and beta chains). A constant-region primer paired with the V-primer adapter amplified TCRs over around 18 PCR cycles. TCRdb processed the reads anew with MiXCR; each CDR3 protein has one entry. The table lists tens of thousands of distinct CDR3 sequences, 25% of them singletons. The source is a male donor with prostate cancer. The sample consisted of PBMCs, taken after low-dose radiotherapy plus immunotherapy.

The CDR3 sequence: CASSLLLAGVKSSYEQYF. DNA for the CDR3: TGTGCCAGCAGCTTGCTTCTAGCGGGGGTAAAAAGCTCCTACGAGCAGTACTTC. The chain is built from TRBV7-2 and TRBJ2-7, with TRBD2 identical over 10 bases. Germline loops: CDR1 SGHTA, CDR2 FQGNSA. This CDR3 spans 18 amino acids. The trim removed 3 bases at V and 0 bases at J, leaving 11 bases unmatched.